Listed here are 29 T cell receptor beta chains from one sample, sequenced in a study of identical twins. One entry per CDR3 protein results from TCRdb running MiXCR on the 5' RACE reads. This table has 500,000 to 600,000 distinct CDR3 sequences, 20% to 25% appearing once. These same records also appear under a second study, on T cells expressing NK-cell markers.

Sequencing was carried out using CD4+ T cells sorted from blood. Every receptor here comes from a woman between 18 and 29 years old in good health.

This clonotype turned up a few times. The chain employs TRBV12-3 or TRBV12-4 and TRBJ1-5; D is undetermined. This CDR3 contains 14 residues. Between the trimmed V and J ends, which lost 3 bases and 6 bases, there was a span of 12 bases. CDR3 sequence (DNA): TGTGCCAGCAGTTTTAGTGGGTCAAGTCAGCCCCAGCATTTT. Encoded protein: CASSFSGSSQPQHF.

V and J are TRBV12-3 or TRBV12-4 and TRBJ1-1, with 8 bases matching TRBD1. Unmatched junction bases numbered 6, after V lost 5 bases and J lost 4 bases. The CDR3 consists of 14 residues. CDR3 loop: CASSVRQGSTEAFF. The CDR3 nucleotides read TGTGCCAGCAGTGTAAGACAGGGGAGCACTGAAGCTTTCTTT.

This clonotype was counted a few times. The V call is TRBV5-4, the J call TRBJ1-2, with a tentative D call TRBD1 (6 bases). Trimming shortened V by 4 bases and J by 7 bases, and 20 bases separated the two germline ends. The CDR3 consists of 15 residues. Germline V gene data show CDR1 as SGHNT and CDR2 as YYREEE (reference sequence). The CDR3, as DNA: TGTGCCAGCAGCCTATCAACGGGGCTCAGGGGTGGCTACACCTTC. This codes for CASSLSTGLRGGYTF.

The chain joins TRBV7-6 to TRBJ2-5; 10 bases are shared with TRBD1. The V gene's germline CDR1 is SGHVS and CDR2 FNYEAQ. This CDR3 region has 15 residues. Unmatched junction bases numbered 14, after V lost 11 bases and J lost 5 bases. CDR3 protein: CAVSSWTGGDETQYF. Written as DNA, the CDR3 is TGTGCCGTGTCAAGTTGGACAGGGGGAGATGAGACCCAGTACTTC.

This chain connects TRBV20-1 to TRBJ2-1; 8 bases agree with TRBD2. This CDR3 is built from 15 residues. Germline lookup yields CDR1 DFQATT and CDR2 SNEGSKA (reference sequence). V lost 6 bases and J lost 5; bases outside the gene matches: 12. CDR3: CSASAGTRANNEQFF. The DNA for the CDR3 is TGCAGTGCCAGCGCCGGGACTAGGGCTAACAATGAGCAGTTCTTC.

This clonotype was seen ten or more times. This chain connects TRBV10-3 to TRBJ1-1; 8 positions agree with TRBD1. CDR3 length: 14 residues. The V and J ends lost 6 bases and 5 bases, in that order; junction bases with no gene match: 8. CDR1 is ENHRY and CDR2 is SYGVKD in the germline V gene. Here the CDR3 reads CAISVDRDWTEAFF. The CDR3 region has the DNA TGTGCCATCAGCGTGGACAGGGATTGGACTGAAGCTTTCTTT.

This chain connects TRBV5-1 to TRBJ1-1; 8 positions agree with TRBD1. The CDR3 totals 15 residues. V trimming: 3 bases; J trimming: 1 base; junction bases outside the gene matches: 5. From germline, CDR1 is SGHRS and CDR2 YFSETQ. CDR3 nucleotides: TGCGCCAGCAGCTCTCAGGGGGCTTGGAACACTGAAGCTTTCTTT. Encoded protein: CASSSQGAWNTEAFF.

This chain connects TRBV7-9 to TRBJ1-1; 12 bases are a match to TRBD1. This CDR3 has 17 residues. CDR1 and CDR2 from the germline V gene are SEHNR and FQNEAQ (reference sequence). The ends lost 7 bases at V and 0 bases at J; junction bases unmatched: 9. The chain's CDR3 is CASIPRGQGALNTEAFF. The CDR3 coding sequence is TGTGCCAGCATCCCGAGGGGACAGGGGGCGTTGAACACTGAAGCTTTCTTT.

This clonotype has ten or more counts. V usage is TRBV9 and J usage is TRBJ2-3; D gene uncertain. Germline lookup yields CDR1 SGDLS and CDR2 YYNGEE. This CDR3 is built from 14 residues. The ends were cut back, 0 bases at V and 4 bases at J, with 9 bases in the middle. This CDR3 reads CASSVAKIPDTQYF. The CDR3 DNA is TGTGCCAGCAGCGTAGCCAAAATCCCAGATACGCAGTATTTT.

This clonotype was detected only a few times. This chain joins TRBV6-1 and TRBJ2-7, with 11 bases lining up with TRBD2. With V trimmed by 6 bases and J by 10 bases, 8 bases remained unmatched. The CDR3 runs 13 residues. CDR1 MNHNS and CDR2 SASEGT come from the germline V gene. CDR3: CASSPGLADLQYF. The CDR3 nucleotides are TGTGCCAGCAGCCCGGGACTAGCGGACCTTCAGTACTTC.

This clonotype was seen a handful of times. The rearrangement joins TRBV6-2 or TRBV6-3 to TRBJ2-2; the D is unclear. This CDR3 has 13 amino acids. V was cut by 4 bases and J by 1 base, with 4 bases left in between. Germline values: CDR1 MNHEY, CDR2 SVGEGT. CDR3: CASSSQNTGELFF. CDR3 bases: TGTGCCAGCAGTTCCCAGAACACCGGGGAGCTGTTTTTT.

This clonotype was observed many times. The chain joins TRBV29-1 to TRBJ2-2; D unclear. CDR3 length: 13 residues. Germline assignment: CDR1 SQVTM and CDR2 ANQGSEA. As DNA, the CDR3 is TGCTCCATCACCCAGACCCAAACCGGGGAGCTGTTTTTT. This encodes CSITQTQTGELFF.

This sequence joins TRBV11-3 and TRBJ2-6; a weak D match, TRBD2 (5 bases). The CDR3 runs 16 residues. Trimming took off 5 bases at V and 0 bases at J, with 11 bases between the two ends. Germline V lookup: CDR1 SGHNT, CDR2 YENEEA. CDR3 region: CASSTRAASGANVLTF. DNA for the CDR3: TGTGCCAGCAGCACGAGGGCCGCCTCTGGGGCCAACGTCCTGACTTTC.

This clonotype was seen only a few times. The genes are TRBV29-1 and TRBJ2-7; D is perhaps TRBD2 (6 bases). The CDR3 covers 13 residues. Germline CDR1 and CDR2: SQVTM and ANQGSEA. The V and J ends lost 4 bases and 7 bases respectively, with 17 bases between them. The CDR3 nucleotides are TGCAGCGTTGTAAGGCCCACGGGGGAAGAGCAGTACTTC. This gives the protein CSVVRPTGEEQYF.

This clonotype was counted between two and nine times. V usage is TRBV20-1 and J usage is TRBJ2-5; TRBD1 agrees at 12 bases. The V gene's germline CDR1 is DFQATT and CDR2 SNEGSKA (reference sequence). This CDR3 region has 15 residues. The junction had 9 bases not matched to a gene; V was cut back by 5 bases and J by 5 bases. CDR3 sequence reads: CSAQAGTGGTETQYF. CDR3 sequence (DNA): TGCAGTGCTCAAGCAGGGACAGGGGGCACTGAGACCCAGTACTTC.

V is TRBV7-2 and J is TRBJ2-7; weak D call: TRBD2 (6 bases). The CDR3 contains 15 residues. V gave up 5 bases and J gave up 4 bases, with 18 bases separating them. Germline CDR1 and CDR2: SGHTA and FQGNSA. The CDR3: CASSAGPIEIYEQYF. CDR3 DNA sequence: TGTGCCAGCAGCGCGGGACCTATCGAAATATACGAGCAGTACTTC.

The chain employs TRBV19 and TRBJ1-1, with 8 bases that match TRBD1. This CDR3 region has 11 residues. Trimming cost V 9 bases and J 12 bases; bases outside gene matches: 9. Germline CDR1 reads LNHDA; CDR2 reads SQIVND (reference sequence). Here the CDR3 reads CASKDRGGTFF. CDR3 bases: TGTGCCAGCAAAGACAGGGGTGGGACTTTCTTT. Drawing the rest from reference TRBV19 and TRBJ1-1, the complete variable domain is DGGITQSPKYLFRKEGQNVTLSCEQNLNHDAMYWYRQDPGQGLRLIYYSQIVNDFQKGDIAEGYSVSREKKESFPLTVTSAQKNPTAFYLCASKDRGGTFFGQGTRLTVV.

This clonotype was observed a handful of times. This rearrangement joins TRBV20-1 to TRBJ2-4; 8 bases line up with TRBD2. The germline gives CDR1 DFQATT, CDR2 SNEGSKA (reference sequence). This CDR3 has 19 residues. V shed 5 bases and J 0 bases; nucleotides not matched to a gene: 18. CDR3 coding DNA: TGCAGTGCTGATTTTCTAGCGGGCGGGGCTAAACTAGCCAAAAACATTCAGTACTTC. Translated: CSADFLAGGAKLAKNIQYF.

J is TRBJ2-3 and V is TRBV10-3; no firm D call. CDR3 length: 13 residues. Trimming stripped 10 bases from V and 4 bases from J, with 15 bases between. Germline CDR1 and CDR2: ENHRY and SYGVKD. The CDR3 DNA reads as TGTGCCACCACCCCAACCGTAGCAGATACGCAGTATTTT. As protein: CATTPTVADTQYF.

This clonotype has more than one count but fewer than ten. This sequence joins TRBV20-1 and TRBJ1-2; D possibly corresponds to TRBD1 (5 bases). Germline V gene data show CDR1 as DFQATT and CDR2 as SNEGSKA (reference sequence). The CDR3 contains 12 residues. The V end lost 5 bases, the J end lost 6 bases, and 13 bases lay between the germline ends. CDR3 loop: CSAQTGRDGYTF. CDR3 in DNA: TGCAGTGCTCAAACAGGCAGGGATGGCTACACCTTC.

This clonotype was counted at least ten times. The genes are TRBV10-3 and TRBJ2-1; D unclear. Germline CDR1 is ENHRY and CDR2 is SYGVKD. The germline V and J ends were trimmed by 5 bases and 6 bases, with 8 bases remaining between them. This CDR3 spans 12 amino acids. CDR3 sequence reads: CAISLGRNEQFF. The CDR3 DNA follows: TGTGCCATCAGTCTGGGTCGCAATGAGCAGTTCTTC.

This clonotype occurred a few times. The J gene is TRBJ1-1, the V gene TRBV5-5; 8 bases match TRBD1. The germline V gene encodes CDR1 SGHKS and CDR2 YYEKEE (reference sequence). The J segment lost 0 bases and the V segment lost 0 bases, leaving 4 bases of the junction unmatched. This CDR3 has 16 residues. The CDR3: CASSLARTGLNTEAFF. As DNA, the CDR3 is TGTGCCAGCAGCTTGGCGAGGACAGGGTTGAACACTGAAGCTTTCTTT.

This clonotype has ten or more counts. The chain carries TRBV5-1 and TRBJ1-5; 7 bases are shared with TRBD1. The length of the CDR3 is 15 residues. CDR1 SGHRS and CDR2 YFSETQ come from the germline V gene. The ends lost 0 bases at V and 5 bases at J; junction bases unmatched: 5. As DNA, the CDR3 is TGCGCCAGCAGCTTGGAGGGACAGCCTCATCAGCCCCAGCATTTT. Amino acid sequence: CASSLEGQPHQPQHF.

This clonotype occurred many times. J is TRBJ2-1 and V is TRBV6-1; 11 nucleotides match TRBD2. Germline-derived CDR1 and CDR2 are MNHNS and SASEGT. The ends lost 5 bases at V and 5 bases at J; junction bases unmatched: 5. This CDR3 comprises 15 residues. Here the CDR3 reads CASSPGTSGNNEQFF. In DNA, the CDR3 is TGTGCCAGCAGTCCCGGGACTAGCGGTAACAATGAGCAGTTCTTC.

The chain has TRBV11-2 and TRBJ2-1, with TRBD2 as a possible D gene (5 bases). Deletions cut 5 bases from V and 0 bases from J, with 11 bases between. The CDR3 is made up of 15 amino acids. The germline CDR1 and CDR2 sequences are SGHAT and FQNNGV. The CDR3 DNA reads TGTGCCAGCAGCCGTAAAGCGGACTCCTACAATGAGCAGTTCTTC. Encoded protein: CASSRKADSYNEQFF.

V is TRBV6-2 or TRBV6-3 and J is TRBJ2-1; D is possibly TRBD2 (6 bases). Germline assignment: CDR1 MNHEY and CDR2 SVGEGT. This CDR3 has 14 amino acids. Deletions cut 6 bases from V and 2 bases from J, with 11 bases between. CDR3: CASSRDSTYNEQFF. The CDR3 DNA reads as TGTGCCAGCAGCCGGGACTCTACCTACAATGAGCAGTTCTTC.

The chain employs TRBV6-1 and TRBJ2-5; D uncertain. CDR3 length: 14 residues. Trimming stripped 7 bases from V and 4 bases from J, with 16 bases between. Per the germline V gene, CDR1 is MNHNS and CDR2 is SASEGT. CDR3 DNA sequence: TGTGCCAGCACACATAGGCCATTACCAGAGACCCAGTACTTC. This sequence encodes CASTHRPLPETQYF.

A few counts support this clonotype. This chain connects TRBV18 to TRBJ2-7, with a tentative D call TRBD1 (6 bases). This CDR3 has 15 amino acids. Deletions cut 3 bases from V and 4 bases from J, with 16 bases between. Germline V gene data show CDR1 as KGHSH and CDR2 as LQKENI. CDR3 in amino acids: CASSPQGTVGYEQYF. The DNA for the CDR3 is TGTGCCAGCTCACCCCAGGGGACGGTCGGATACGAGCAGTACTTC. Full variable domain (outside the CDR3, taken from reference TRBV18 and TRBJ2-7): NAGVMQNPRHLVRRRGQEARLRCSPMKGHSHVYWYRQLPEEGLKFMVYLQKENIIDESGMPKERFSAEFPKEGPSILRIQQVVRGDSAAYFCASSPQGTVGYEQYFGPGTRLTVT.

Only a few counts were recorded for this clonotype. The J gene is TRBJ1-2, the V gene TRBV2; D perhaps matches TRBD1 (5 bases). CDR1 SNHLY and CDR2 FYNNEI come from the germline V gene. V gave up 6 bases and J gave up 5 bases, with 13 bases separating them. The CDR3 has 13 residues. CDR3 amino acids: CASSRDGKYGYTF. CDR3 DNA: TGTGCCAGCAGCCGGGACGGCAAGTATGGCTACACCTTC.